These T cell receptor beta chains were read from a single sample in a study of identical twins. From the 5' RACE reads, TCRdb called clonotypes with MiXCR, one entry per CDR3 protein. The table records about 480,000 distinct CDR3 sequences, about 14% of them present only once. Separately, the same data were catalogued under a study of yellow fever vaccine responses in identical twins.

Material: CD4+ T cells sorted from blood. These receptor sequences come from a woman between 18 and 29 years old in good health. Both conserved end residues are trimmed from each CDR3. Clone sizes are given selectively: once, few, many, or a class where the clone is expanded.

j_call v_call clone_size cdr3_aa
TRBJ1-3 TRBV6-1 few ASSGTALSGNTIY
TRBJ2-1 TRBV11-2 few ASSLELGGTNEQF
TRBJ2-2 TRBV24-1 few ATSDFSGGVRTGELF
TRBJ2-1 TRBV29-1 few SVEDRVRTSSYNEQF
TRBJ2-1 TRBV6-2/TRBV6-3 . ASRITRLSDRPSSSYNEQF
TRBJ2-3 TRBV4-3 many ASSQDPGVDTQY
TRBJ2-1 TRBV3-1 . ASSLGGPLNEQF
TRBJ2-1 TRBV28 . ASSLYGVRGYNEQF
TRBJ2-1 TRBV19 . ASRLSGLGYNEQF
TRBJ2-7 TRBV3-1 few ASSQTGRTGSNEQY